The 10 T cell receptor beta chains below come from one sample, sequenced in a study of low-dose radiotherapy and immunotherapy resistance in tumors. The time point: before trial treatment. First-strand cDNA used TRAV- and TRBV-specific primers, covering alpha and beta chains. The authors amplified TCRs for approximately 18 PCR cycles with a constant-region primer and a V-primer adapter. TCRdb re-analysed the reads in MiXCR, keeping a single row per CDR3 protein. The table shows about 60,000 distinct CDR3 sequences, with roughly 24% occurring only once. The sequencing here drew on PBMCs, taken before treatment. The receptors originated from a male donor with prostate cancer.

J is TRBJ1-6 and V is TRBV2; D unclear. V lost 3 bases, J lost 7 bases, and 7 bases lay in between. The CDR3 loop spans 13 amino acids. Germline V lookup: CDR1 SNHLY, CDR2 FYNNEI. This CDR3 reads CASSDFRNSPLHF. The DNA for the CDR3 is TGTGCCAGCAGTGATTTTAGGAATTCACCCCTCCACTTT.

As to this clonotype: This clone may be a read error of a much larger clone one base away. The rearrangement uses TRBV5-3 and TRBJ1-6; D call uncertain. TRBV5-3 falls under the ORF class, with uncertain function. Between the trimmed V and J ends, which lost 8 bases and 0 bases, there was a span of 21 bases. The length of the CDR3 is 18 residues. CDR3 DNA sequence: TGTGCCAGCAGCCCAAAAGGAGCAGCGAGCTCCTATAATTCACCCCTCCACTTT. It specifies CASSPKGAASSYNSPLHF.

This clonotype has at least ten counts. V gene TRBV11-1 combines with J gene TRBJ2-7, with a tentative D call TRBD1 (5 bases). In germline, CDR1 is SGHAT, CDR2 FQDESV (reference sequence). The germline V and J ends were trimmed by 5 bases and 2 bases, with 10 bases remaining between them. The CDR3 has 13 residues. Here the CDR3 reads CASSRWGPYEQYF. The CDR3 DNA sequence: TGTGCCAGCAGCAGATGGGGCCCCTACGAGCAGTACTTC.

The genes are TRBV6-1 and TRBJ2-1; D is perhaps TRBD2 (5 bases). V was clipped by 6 bases and J by 2 bases, with 17 bases between them. Germline CDR1 is MNHNS and CDR2 is SASEGT. CDR3 length equals 16 residues. The CDR3 nucleotides read TGTGCCAGCAGCAGGAGAGCCGGGATGACCTACAATGAGCAGTTCTTC. Residues: CASSRRAGMTYNEQFF.

The sample holds many counts of this clonotype. This chain connects TRBV6-2 or TRBV6-3 to TRBJ2-7, with TRBD2 matching 11 bases. The germline gives CDR1 MNHEY, CDR2 SVGEGT. V shed 6 bases, J shed 0 bases, and the junction held 7 bases outside the gene matches. The CDR3 loop spans 16 amino acids. CDR3 sequence (DNA): TGTGCCAGCAGCAAGGGACTAGCGGCATACTCCTACGAGCAGTACTTC. Protein product: CASSKGLAAYSYEQYF.

This clonotype was counted many times. V is TRBV7-6 and J is TRBJ2-1, with 10 bases lining up with TRBD2. The CDR3 totals 17 residues. The ends lost 1 base at V and 7 bases at J; junction bases unmatched: 10. Per the germline V gene, CDR1 is SGHVS and CDR2 is FNYEAQ. The chain's CDR3 is CASSLGPLAGRRNEQFF. CDR3 DNA sequence: TGTGCCAGCAGCTTAGGCCCACTAGCGGGACGGCGGAATGAGCAGTTCTTC.

This clonotype came up many times. This sequence joins TRBV25-1 and TRBJ1-2; D is unclear. The CDR3 length is 12 residues. V was shortened by 1 base and J by 7 bases, with 7 bases between the two germline ends. Germline V gives CDR1 MGHDK, CDR2 SYGVNS. CDR3: CASSELGIGYTF. The CDR3 region has the DNA TGTGCCAGCAGTGAATTAGGGATTGGCTACACCTTC.

Many counts were recorded for this clonotype. This chain links TRBV14 with TRBJ1-5, with D uncertain. The CDR3 runs to 13 residues. CDR1 is SGHDN, CDR2 FVKESK, per germline. V lost 2 bases and J 4 bases, leaving 6 bases between the germline ends. This CDR3 reads CASSQTANQPQHF. CDR3 in DNA: TGTGCCAGCAGCCAAACAGCTAATCAGCCCCAGCATTTT.

The chain joins TRBV5-4 to TRBJ2-1; 9 bases line up with TRBD2. After removal of 7 bases from V and 9 bases from J, the junction contained 8 bases not matched to a gene. Germline loops: CDR1 SGHNT, CDR2 YYREEE (reference sequence). The CDR3 consists of 13 residues. As DNA, the CDR3 is TGTGCCAGCCACCTTGCGGGAGGGTTTGAGCAGTTCTTC. Its protein product is CASHLAGGFEQFF.

This clonotype has ten or more counts. This chain joins TRBV12-3 or TRBV12-4 and TRBJ2-7; the match to TRBD1 covers 9 bases. J lost 7 bases, V lost 5 bases, and 15 bases had no gene match. The CDR3 extends over 16 amino acids. Here the CDR3 reads CASSRVGDRVLSEQYF. CDR3 DNA sequence: TGTGCCAGCAGTCGGGTAGGGGACAGGGTGTTGAGTGAGCAGTACTTC.